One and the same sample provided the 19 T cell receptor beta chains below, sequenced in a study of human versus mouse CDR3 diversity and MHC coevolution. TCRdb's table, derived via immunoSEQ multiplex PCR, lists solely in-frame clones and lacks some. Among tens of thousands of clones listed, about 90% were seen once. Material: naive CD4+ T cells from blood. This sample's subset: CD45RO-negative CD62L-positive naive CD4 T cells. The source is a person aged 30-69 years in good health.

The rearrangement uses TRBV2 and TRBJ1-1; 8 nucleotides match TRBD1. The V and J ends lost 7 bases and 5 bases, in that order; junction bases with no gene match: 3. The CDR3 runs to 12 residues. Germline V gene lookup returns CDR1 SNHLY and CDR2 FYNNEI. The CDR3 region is CASTRGPTEAFF. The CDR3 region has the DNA TGTGCCAGCACCAGGGGGCCGACTGAAGCTTTCTTT.

CDR3 in amino acids: CASSPINPVNTGELFF. Here the CDR3 DNA reads TGTGCCAGCTCACCGATAAACCCGGTGAACACCGGGGAGCTGTTTTTT. This rearrangement joins TRBV18 to TRBJ2-2; D is undetermined. The CDR3 length is 16 residues. CDR1 KGHSH and CDR2 LQKENI come from the germline V gene. The V end was cut by 3 bases, the J end by 1 base, with 12 bases between.

This chain's CDR3 is CASSSLASGHKETQYF. CDR3 nucleotide sequence: TGTGCCAGCAGCTCCCTGGCGTCAGGACACAAAGAGACCCAGTACTTC. The chain recombines TRBV27 with TRBJ2-5; TRBD1 might be the D (5 bases). The CDR3 is made up of 16 amino acids. V gave up 6 bases and J gave up 3 bases, with 20 bases separating them. CDR1 and CDR2 from the germline V gene are MNHEY and SMNVEV (reference sequence).

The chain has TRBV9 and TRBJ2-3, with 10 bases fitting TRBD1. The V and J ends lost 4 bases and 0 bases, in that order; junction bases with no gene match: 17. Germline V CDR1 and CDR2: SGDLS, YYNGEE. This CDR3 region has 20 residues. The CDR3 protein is CASSTSATPGQGPSTDTQYF. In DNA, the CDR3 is TGTGCCAGCAGCACCAGCGCCACTCCGGGACAGGGGCCTAGCACAGATACGCAGTATTTT. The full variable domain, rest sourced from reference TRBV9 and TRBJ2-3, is DSGVTQTPKHLITATGQRVTLRCSPRSGDLSVYWYQQSLDQGLQFLIQYYNGEERAKGNILERFSAQQFPDLHSELNLSSLELGDSALYFCASSTSATPGQGPSTDTQYFGPGTRLTVL.

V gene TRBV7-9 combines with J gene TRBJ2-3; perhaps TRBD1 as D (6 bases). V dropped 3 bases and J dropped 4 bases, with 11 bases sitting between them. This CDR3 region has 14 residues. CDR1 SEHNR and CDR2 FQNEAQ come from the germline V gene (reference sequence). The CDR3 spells CASSFTGSADTQYF. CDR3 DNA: TGTGCCAGCAGCTTTACAGGGTCGGCAGATACGCAGTATTTT.

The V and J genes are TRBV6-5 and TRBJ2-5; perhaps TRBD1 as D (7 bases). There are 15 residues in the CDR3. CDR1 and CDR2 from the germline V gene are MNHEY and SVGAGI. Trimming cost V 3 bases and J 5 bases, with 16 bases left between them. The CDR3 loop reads CASSYSQGDWETQYF. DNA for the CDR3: TGTGCCAGCAGTTATTCTCAGGGGGACTGGGAGACCCAGTACTTC.

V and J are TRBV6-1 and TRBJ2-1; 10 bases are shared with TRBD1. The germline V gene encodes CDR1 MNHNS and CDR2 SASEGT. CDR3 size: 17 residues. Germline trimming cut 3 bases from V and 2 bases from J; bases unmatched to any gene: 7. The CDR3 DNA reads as TGTGCCAGCAGTGAGTGGGGACAGGGGCCTCCCTACAATGAGCAGTTCTTC. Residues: CASSEWGQGPPYNEQFF.

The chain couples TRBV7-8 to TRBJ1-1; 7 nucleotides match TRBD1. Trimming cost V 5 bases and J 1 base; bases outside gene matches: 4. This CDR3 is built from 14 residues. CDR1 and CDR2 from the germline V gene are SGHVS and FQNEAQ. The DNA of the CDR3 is TGTGCCAGCAGCGGGGACAGACAGAACACTGAAGCTTTCTTT. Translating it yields CASSGDRQNTEAFF. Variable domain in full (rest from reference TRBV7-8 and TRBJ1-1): GAGVSQSPRYKVAKRGQDVALRCDPISGHVSLFWYQQALGQGPEFLTYFQNEAQLDKSGLPSDRFFAERPEGSVSTLKIQRTQQEDSAVYLCASSGDRQNTEAFFGQGTRLTVV.

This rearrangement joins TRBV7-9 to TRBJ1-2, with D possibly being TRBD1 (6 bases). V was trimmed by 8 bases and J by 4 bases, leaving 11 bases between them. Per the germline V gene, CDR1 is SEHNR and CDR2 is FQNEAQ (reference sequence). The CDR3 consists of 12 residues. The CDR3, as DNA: TGTGCCAGCGGACAGCTTGGCTATGGCTACACCTTC. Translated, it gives CASGQLGYGYTF. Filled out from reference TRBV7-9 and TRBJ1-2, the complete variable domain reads DTGVSQNPRHKITKRGQNVTFRCDPISEHNRLYWYRQTLGQGPEFLTYFQNEAQLEKSRLLSDRFSAERPKGSFSTLEIQRTEQGDSAMYLCASGQLGYGYTFGSGTRLTVV.

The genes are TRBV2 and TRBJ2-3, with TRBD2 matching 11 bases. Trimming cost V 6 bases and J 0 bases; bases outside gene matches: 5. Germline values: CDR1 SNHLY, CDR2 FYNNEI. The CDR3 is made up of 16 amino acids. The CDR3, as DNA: TGTGCCAGCAGCGAGAGACTAGCGGGAAGCACAGATACGCAGTATTTT. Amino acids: CASSERLAGSTDTQYF.

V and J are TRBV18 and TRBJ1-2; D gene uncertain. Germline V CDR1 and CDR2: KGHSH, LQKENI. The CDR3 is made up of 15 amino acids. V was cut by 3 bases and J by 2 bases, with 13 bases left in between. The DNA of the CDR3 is TGTGCCAGCTCACCGGTCCGGGAGGGAAACTATGGCTACACCTTC. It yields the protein CASSPVREGNYGYTF.

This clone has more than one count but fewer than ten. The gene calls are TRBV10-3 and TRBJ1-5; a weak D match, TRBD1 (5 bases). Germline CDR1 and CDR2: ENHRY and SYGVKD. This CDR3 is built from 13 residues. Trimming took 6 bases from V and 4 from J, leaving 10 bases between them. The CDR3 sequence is CAISRARNQPQHF. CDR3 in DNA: TGTGCCATCAGCAGGGCTCGGAATCAGCCCCAGCATTTT.

DNA of the CDR3: TGTGCCAGCAGCGTAGCCCCGACAGGGGAGGCGGCACCCCTCCACTTT. Encoded protein: CASSVAPTGEAAPLHF. The chain is built from TRBV9 and TRBJ1-6; 8 bases are a match to TRBD1. The germline V gene has CDR1 SGDLS and CDR2 YYNGEE. The CDR3 is made up of 16 amino acids. V was clipped by 0 bases and J by 11 bases; unmatched bases: 10.

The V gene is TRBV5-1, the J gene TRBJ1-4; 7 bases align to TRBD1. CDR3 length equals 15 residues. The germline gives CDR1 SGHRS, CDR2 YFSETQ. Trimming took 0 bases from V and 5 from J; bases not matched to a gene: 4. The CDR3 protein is CASSLAGTENEKLFF. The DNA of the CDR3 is TGCGCCAGCAGCTTGGCCGGGACAGAAAATGAAAAACTGTTTTTT. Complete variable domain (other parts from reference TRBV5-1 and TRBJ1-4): KAGVTQTPRYLIKTRGQQVTLSCSPISGHRSVSWYQQTPGQGLQFLFEYFSETQRNKGNFPGRFSGRQFSNSRSEMNVSTLELGDSALYLCASSLAGTENEKLFFGSGTQLSVL.

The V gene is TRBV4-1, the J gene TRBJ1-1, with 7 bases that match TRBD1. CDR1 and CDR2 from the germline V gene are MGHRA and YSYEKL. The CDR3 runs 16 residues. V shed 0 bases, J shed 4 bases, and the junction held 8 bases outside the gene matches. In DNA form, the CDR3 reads TGCGCCAGCAGCCAAGAAAGAAGGGGGCGCGGCACTGAAGCTTTCTTT. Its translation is CASSQERRGRGTEAFF.

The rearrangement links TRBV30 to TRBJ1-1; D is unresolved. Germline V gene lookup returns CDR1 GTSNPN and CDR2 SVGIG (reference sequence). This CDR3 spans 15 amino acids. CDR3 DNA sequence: TGTGCTGCGAGTGCGGGTGAGGCGAGGAACACTGAAGCTTTCTTT. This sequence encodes CAASAGEARNTEAFF.

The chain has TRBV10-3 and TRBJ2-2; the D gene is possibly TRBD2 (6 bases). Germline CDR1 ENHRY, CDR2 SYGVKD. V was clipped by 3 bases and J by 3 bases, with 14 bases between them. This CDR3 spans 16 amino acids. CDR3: CAISELGGMDTGELFF. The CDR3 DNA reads TGTGCCATCAGTGAATTGGGGGGTATGGACACCGGGGAGCTGTTTTTT.

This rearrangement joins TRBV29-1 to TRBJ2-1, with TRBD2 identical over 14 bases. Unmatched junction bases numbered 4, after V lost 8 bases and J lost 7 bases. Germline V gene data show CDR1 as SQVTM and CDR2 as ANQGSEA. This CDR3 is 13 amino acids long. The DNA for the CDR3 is TGCAGCTCGAGACTAGCGGGAGGGAATGAGCAGTTCTTC. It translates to CSSRLAGGNEQFF.

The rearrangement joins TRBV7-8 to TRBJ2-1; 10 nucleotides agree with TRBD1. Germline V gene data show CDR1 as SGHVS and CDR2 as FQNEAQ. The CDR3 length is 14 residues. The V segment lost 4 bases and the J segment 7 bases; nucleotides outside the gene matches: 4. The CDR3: CASSSRDRGNEQFF. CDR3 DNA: TGTGCCAGCAGCTCCCGGGACAGGGGTAATGAGCAGTTCTTC.